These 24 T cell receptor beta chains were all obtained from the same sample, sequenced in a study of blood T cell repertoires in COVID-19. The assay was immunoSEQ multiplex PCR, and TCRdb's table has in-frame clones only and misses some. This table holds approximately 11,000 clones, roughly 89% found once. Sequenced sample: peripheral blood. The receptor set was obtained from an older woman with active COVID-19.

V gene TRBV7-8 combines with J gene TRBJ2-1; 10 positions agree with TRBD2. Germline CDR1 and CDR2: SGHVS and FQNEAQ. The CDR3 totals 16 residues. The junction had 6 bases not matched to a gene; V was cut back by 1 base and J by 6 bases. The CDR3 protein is CASSLVGTSEFNEQFF. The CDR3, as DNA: TGTGCCAGCAGCTTAGTCGGGACTAGCGAGTTCAATGAGCAGTTCTTC.

The CDR3, as DNA: TGTGCCATCAGTGACAGGTTTGGCGAAGCTTTCTTT. This gives the protein CAISDRFGEAFF. This chain connects TRBV10-3 to TRBJ1-1; D is ambiguous. V was cut by 3 bases and J by 8 bases, with 10 bases left in between. The germline V gene encodes CDR1 ENHRY and CDR2 SYGVKD. The CDR3 spans 12 residues.

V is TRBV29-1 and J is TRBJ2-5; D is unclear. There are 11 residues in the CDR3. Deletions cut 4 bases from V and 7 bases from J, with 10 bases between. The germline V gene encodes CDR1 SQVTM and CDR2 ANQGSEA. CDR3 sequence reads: CSVGSDGTQYF. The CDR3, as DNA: TGCAGCGTTGGTAGTGATGGGACCCAGTACTTC.

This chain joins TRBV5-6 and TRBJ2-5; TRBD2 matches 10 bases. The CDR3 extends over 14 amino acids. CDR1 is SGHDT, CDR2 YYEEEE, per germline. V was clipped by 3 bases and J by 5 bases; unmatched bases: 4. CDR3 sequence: CASSYGTSVETQYF. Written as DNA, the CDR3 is TGTGCCAGCAGCTACGGGACTAGCGTGGAGACCCAGTACTTC.

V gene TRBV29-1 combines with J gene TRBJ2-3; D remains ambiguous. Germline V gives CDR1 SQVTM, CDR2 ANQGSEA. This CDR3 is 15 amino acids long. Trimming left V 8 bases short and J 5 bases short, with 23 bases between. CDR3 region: CSIRSRVSLGDTQYF. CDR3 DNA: TGCAGCATCCGGAGCCGGGTATCTTTGGGAGATACGCAGTATTTT.

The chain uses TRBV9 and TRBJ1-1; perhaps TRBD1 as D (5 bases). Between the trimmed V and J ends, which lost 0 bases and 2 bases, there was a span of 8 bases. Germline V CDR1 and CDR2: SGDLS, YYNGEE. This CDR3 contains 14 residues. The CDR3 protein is CASSVGQINTEAFF. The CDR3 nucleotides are TGTGCCAGCAGCGTAGGACAGATAAACACTGAAGCTTTCTTT.

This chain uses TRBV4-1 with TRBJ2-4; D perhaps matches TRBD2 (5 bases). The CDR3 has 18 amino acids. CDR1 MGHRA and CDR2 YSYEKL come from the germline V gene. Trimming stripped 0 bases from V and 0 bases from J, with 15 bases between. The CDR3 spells CASSQDLSRGLAKNIQYF. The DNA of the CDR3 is TGCGCCAGCAGCCAAGATCTGTCCCGGGGTCTAGCCAAAAACATTCAGTACTTC.

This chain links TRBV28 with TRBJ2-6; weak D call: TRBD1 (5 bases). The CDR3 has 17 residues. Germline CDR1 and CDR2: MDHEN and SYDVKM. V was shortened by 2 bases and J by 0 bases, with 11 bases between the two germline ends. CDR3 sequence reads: CASSLRQLLSGANVLTF. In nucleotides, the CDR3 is TGTGCCAGCAGTTTAAGACAGCTTCTCTCTGGGGCCAACGTCCTGACTTTC.

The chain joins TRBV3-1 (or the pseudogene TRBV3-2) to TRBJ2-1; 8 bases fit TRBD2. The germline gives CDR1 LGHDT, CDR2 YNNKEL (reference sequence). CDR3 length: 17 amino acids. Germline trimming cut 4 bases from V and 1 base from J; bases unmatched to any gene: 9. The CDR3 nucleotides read TGTGCCAGCAGCCCGGGAGGAGCGGGAGCGTCCTACAATGAGCAGTTCTTC. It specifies CASSPGGAGASYNEQFF.

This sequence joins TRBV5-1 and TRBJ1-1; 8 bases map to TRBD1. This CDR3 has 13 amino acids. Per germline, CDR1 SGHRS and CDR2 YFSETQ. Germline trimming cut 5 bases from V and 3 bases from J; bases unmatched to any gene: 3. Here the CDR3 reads CASRDRVDTEAFF. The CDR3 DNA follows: TGCGCCAGCAGGGACAGGGTCGACACTGAAGCTTTCTTT.

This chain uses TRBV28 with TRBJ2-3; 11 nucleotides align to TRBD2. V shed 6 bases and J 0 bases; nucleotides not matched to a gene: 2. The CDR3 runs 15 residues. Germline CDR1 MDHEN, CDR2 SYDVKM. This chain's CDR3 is CASSLAGGSTDTQYF. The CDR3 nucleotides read TGTGCCAGCAGCTTAGCGGGGGGGAGCACAGATACGCAGTATTTT. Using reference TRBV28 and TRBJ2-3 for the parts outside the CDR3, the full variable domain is DVKVTQSSRYLVKRTGEKVFLECVQDMDHENMFWYRQDPGLGLRLIYFSYDVKMKEKGDIPEGYSVSREKKERFSLILESASTNQTSMYLCASSLAGGSTDTQYFGPGTRLTVL.

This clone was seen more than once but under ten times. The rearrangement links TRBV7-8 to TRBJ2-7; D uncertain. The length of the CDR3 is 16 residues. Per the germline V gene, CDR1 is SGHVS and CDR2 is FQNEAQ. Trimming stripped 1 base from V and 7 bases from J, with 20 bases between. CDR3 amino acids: CASSLERLSPPREQYF. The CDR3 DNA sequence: TGTGCCAGCAGCTTAGAAAGGCTATCCCCCCCGCGGGAGCAGTACTTC.

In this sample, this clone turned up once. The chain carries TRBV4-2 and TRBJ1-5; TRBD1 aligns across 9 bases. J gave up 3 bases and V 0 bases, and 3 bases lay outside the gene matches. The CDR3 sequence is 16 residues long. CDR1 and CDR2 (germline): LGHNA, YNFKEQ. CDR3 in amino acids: CASSQDWDRVNQPQHF. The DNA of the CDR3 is TGTGCCAGCAGCCAAGACTGGGACAGGGTCAATCAGCCCCAGCATTTT.

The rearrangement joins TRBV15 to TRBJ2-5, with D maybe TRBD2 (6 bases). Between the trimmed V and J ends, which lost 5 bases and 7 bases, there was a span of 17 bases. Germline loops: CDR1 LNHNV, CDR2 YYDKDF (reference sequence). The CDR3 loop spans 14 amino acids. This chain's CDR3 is CATSGGGVAGTQYF. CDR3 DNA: TGTGCCACCAGCGGCGGAGGGGTGGCGGGGACCCAGTACTTC.

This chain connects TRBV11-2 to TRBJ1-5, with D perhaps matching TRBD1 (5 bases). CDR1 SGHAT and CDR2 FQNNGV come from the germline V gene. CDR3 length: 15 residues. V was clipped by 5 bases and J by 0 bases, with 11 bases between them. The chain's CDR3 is CASSLGGDSNQPQHF. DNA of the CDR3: TGTGCCAGCAGCCTTGGGGGGGATAGCAATCAGCCCCAGCATTTT.

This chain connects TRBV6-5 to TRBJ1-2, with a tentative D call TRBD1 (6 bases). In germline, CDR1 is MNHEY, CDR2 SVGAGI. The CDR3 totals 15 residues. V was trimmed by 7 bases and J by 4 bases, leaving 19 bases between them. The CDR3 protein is CASILTGNLGYGYTF. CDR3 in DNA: TGTGCCAGCATTCTTACAGGGAATCTTGGCTATGGCTACACCTTC.

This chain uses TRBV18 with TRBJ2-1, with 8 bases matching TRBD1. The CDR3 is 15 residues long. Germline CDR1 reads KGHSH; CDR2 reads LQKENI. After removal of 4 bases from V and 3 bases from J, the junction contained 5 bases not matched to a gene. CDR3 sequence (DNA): TGTGCCAGCTCACGGACAGGGTCGAGCTACAATGAGCAGTTCTTC. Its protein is CASSRTGSSYNEQFF.

The CDR3 DNA reads as TGTGCCAGTAGTCCGACCGGGACAGGGAGATGGGAGACCCAGTACTTC. Its translation is CASSPTGTGRWETQYF. J is TRBJ2-5 and V is TRBV19; TRBD1 matches 9 bases. The CDR3 spans 16 residues. Germline CDR1 reads LNHDA; CDR2 reads SQIVND (reference sequence). With V trimmed by 5 bases and J by 5 bases, 12 bases remained unmatched.

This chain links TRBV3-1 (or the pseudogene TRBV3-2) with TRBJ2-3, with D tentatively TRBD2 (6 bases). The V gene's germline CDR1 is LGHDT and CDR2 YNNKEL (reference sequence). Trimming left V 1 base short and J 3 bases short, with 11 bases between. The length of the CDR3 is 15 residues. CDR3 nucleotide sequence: TGTGCCAGCAGCCAAGTTGCGGGGAGAACAGATACGCAGTATTTT. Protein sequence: CASSQVAGRTDTQYF.

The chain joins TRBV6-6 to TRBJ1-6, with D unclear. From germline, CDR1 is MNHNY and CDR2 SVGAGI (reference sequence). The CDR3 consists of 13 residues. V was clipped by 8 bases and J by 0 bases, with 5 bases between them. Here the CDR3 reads CASGSSYNSPLHF. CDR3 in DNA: TGTGCCAGCGGGAGCTCCTATAATTCACCCCTCCACTTT.

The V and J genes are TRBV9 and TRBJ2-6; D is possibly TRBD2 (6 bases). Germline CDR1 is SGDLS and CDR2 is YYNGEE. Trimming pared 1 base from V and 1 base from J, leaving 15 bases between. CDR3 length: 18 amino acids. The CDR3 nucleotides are TGTGCCAGCAGCGTAAGTGGCGGGGAGGTATCTGGGGCCAACGTCCTGACTTTC. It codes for CASSVSGGEVSGANVLTF.

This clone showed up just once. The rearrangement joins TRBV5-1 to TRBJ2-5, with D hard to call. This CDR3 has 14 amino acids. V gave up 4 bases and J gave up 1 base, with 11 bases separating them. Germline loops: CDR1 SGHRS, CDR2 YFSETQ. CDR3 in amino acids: CASSRPRVQETQYF. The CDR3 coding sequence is TGCGCCAGCAGCCGTCCGCGAGTCCAAGAGACCCAGTACTTC. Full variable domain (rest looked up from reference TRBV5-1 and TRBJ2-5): KAGVTQTPRYLIKTRGQQVTLSCSPISGHRSVSWYQQTPGQGLQFLFEYFSETQRNKGNFPGRFSGRQFSNSRSEMNVSTLELGDSALYLCASSRPRVQETQYFGPGTRLLVL.

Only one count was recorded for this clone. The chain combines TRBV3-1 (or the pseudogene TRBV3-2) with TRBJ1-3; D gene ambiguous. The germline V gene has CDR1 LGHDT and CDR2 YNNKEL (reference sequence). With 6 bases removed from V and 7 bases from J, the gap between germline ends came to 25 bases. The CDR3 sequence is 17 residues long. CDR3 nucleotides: TGTGCCAGCAGTCACCCCCCGGGGAGGGTCGGTCGGAACACCATATATTTT. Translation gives CASSHPPGRVGRNTIYF.

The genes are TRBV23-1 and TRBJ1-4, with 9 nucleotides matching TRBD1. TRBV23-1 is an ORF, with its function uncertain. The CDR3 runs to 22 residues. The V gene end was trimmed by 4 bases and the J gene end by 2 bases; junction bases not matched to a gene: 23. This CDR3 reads CASSPVIQYSGQGKTTNEKLFF. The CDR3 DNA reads TGCGCCAGCAGTCCCGTCATCCAATATTCGGGACAGGGTAAAACGACTAATGAAAAACTGTTTTTT.